The present T cell receptor beta chain was sequenced within a study of blood T cell repertoires in COVID-19. In the study overall: Sources were T cells, B-cell-depleted T cells, or PBMCs; the material itself was cDNA or gDNA.

The sample holds one count of this clone. Some clones are missing from TCRdb's copy, which holds only in-frame ones; the method was immunoSEQ multiplex PCR. Altogether 330,000 or so clones are present, more than 70% being singletons, with the ten largest covering over 0.9%. Across fewer than 25 US areas, participants ranged in age from 18 to 89 years. Exposed enrollees had met someone with a PCR-confirmed or clinician-diagnosed COVID-19 case at some point within the 2 weeks before study entry. This CDR3 is built from 17 residues. The J segment lost 6 bases and the V segment lost 3 bases, leaving 10 bases of the junction unmatched. The germline V gene has CDR1 SGHNT and CDR2 YYREEE (reference sequence).

The sequencing input was PBMCs or T cells enriched from blood (not recorded which). The rearrangement links TRBV5-4 to TRBJ2-2; TRBD2 matches 11 bases. The receptor comes from a woman in her thirties who had been exposed to COVID-19. CDR3 DNA sequence: TGTGCCAGCAGCTACCATAGCGGGAGGGCCGAGGCCGGGGAGCTGTTTTTT. It yields the protein CASSYHSGRAEAGELFF.